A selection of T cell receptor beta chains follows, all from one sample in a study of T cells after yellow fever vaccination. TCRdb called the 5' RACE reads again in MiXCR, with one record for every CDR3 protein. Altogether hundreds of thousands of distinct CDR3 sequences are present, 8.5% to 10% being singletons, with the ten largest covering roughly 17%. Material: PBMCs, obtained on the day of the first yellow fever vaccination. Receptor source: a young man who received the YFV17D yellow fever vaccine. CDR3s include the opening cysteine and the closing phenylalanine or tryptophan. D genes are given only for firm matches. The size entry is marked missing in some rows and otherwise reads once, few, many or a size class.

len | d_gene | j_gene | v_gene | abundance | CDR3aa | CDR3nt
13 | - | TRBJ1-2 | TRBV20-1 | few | CSVLDRNNYGYTF | TGCAGTGTTTTGGACAGAAATAACTATGGCTACACCTTC
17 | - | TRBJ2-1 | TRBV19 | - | CASSPGPFSGARNEQFF | TGTGCCAGTAGTCCGGGGCCTTTTTCGGGGGCACGGAATGAGCAGTTCTTC
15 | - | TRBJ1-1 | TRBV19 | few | CASSIAGGLNTEAFF | TGTGCCAGTAGTATAGCCGGGGGACTTAACACTGAAGCTTTCTTT
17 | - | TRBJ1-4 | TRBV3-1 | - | CASSQDYTPITNEKLFF | TGTGCCAGCAGCCAAGATTACACTCCCATAACTAATGAAAAACTGTTTTTT
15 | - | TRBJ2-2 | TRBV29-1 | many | CSVLDSFGIAGELFF | TGCAGCGTATTAGACTCTTTTGGGATTGCCGGGGAGCTGTTTTTT
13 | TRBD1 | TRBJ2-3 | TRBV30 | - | CAWSVLTGGAQYF | TGTGCCTGGAGTGTATTAACAGGGGGCGCGCAGTATTTT
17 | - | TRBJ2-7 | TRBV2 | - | CTSSLVWRHRTAYEQYF | TGTACCAGCAGTTTAGTATGGCGACACAGAACGGCCTACGAGCAGTACTTC
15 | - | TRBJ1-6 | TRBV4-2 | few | CASSQVAGDNSPLHF | TGTGCCAGCAGCCAAGTCGCAGGAGATAATTCACCCCTCCACTTT
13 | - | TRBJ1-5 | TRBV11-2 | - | CASSTSLGQPQHF | TGTGCCAGCAGCACCTCCCTAGGGCAGCCCCAGCATTTT
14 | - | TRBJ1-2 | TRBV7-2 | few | CASSSTGFDYGYTF | TGTGCCAGCAGCTCCACGGGCTTTGACTATGGCTACACCTTC
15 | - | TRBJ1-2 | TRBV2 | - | CASSDPGRSNYGYTF | TGTGCCAGCAGTGACCCGGGACGGTCTAACTATGGCTACACCTTC
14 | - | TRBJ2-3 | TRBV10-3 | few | CAISETATTDTQYF | TGTGCCATCAGTGAGACAGCGACCACAGATACGCAGTATTTT
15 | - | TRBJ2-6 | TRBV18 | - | CASSPDLSGANVLTF | TGTGCCAGCTCACCTGATCTCTCTGGGGCCAACGTCCTGACTTTC
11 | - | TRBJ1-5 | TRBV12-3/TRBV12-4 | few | CASSLGMPQHF | TGTGCCAGCAGTTTAGGGATGCCCCAGCATTTT
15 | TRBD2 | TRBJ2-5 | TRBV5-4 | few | CASSFLAGVQETQYF | TGTGCCAGCAGCTTCCTAGCGGGGGTTCAAGAGACCCAGTACTTC
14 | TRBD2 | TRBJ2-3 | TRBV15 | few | CATSRDGEGDTQYF | TGTGCCACCAGCAGAGACGGGGAGGGCGATACGCAGTATTTT
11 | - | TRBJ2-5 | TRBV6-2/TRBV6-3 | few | CASSSIGTQYF | TGTGCCAGCAGCTCCATTGGGACCCAGTACTTC
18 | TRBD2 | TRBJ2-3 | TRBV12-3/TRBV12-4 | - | CTSSWTSGGVSSTDTQYF | TGTACCAGCAGTTGGACTAGCGGGGGGGTATCTAGCACAGATACGCAGTATTTT
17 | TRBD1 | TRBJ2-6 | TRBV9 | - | CASSEGQGMAGANVLTF | TGTGCCAGCAGCGAGGGACAGGGGATGGCTGGGGCCAACGTCCTGACTTTC